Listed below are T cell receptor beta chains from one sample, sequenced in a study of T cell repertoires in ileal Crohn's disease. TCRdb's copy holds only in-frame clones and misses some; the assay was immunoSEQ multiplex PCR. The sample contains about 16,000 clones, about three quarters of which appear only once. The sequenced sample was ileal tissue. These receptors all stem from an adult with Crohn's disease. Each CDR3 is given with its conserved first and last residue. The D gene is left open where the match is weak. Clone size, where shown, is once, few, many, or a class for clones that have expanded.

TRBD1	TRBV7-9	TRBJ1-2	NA	CASSIEQGKGHYGYTF	TGTGCCAGCAGCATTGAACAGGGGAAGGGACACTATGGCTACACCTTC
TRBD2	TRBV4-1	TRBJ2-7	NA	CASSQILAGGAYEQYF	TGCGCCAGCAGCCAAATCTTAGCGGGAGGGGCGTACGAGCAGTACTTC
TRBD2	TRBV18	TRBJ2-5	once	CASSLSGGRQETQYF	TGTGCCAGCTCACTTAGCGGGGGGCGTCAAGAGACCCAGTACTTC
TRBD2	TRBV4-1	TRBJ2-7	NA	CASSRKGLAPYEQYF	TGCGCCAGCAGTCGGAAGGGACTAGCCCCCTACGAGCAGTACTTC
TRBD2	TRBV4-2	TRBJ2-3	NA	CASSQDRQRGNTDTQYF	TGTGCCAGCAGCCAAGATCGCCAGCGGGGCAACACAGATACGCAGTATTTT
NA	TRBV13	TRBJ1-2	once	CASSLAAGFNYGYTF	TGTGCCAGCAGCTTAGCTGCCGGGTTCAACTATGGCTACACCTTC
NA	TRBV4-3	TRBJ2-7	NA	CASSQERYYEQYF	TGCGCCAGCAGCCAAGAGAGGTATTACGAGCAGTACTTC
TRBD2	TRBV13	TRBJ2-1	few	CASSQGGLAGYNEQFF	TGTGCCAGCAGCCAGGGCGGACTAGCGGGATACAATGAGCAGTTCTTC
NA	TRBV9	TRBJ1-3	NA	CASSVEQEHTIYF	TGTGCCAGCAGCGTAGAACAGGAACACACCATATATTTT
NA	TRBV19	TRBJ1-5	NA	CASSMIQGQNQPQHF	TGTGCCAGTAGTATGATCCAGGGCCAAAATCAGCCCCAGCATTTT
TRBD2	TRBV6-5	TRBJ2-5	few	CASSYSGTSGSETQYF	TGTGCCAGCAGTTACTCTGGGACTAGCGGGAGTGAGACCCAGTACTTC
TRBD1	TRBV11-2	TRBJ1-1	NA	CASSIRGWGNTEAFF	TGTGCCAGCAGCATCAGGGGGTGGGGGAACACTGAAGCTTTCTTT
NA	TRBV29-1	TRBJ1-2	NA	CSVEGEGVGGYTF	TGCAGCGTTGAAGGAGAGGGGGTGGGTGGCTACACCTTC
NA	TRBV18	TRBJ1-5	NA	CASSPQGEQPQHF	TGTGCCAGCTCACCACAGGGGGAGCAGCCCCAGCATTTT
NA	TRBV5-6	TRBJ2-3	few	CASSVPGDTQYF	TGTGCCAGCAGCGTACCGGGGGATACGCAGTATTTT
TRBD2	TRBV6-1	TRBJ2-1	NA	CASSASGGLILSYNEQFF	TGTGCCAGCAGTGCTAGCGGGGGGCTAATCCTCTCCTACAATGAGCAGTTCTTC
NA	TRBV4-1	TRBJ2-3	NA	CASSQEVWGASTDTQYF	TGCGCCAGCAGCCAAGAGGTATGGGGAGCTAGCACAGATACGCAGTATTTT
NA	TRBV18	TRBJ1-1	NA	CASSRDFGVNTEAFF	TGTGCCAGCTCCCGGGACTTCGGCGTGAACACTGAAGCTTTCTTT
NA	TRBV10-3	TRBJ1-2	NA	CAIRPDPQGLSGYGYTF	TGTGCCATCAGGCCTGATCCCCAGGGACTCTCAGGCTATGGCTACACCTTC